This passage covers 17 T cell receptor beta chains from one sample sequenced in a study of blood T cell repertoires in COVID-19. The repertoire was sequenced with immunoSEQ multiplex PCR; TCRdb's copy has only in-frame clones and lacks some. The data show roughly 220,000 clones, 85% to 90% seen once. Sequencing was carried out using PBMCs or T cells enriched from blood (not recorded which). All receptors derive from a woman in her forties or fifties with acute COVID-19.

The chain combines TRBV28 with TRBJ1-2; 9 nucleotides align to TRBD1. CDR1 and CDR2 from the germline V gene are MDHEN and SYDVKM. The CDR3 loop spans 16 amino acids. J lost 6 bases, V lost 1 base, and 9 bases had no gene match. This CDR3 is CASSLSSEWTGDGYTF. CDR3 in DNA: TGTGCCAGCAGTTTATCTTCAGAGTGGACAGGGGATGGCTACACCTTC.

Here the CDR3 DNA reads TGTGCCAGCAGCTTGGCCCGGGACAGAGGCGCCTACGAGCAGTACTTC. Translating gives CASSLARDRGAYEQYF. V usage is TRBV5-5 and J usage is TRBJ2-7; 7 bases line up with TRBD1. The CDR3 covers 16 residues. CDR1 is SGHKS and CDR2 is YYEKEE in the germline V gene (reference sequence). With 0 bases clipped from V and 2 bases from J, the junction kept 8 bases outside the gene matches.

The rearrangement links TRBV19 to TRBJ1-1, with a possible D match to TRBD1 (6 bases). This CDR3 spans 14 amino acids. Trimming removed 6 bases at V and 0 bases at J, with 11 bases between. In germline, CDR1 is LNHDA, CDR2 SQIVND (reference sequence). The CDR3 bases are TGTGCCAGTAGGAGTGGACAGTTGAACACTGAAGCTTTCTTT. Its protein product is CASRSGQLNTEAFF.

J is TRBJ2-3 and V is TRBV24-1; tentatively, D is TRBD2 (6 bases). Trimming removed 0 bases at V and 4 bases at J, with 10 bases between. In germline, CDR1 is KGHDR, CDR2 SFDVKD. This CDR3 is built from 15 residues. The DNA of the CDR3 is TGTGCCACCAGTGATTTGGGGACTGCGGCAGATACGCAGTATTTT. Its translation: CATSDLGTAADTQYF.

This chain connects TRBV7-9 to TRBJ1-1; 7 bases agree with TRBD1. Looked up from germline, CDR1 is SEHNR and CDR2 is FQNEAQ (reference sequence). The trim removed 5 bases at V and 11 bases at J, leaving 11 bases unmatched. CDR3 length: 13 residues. CDR3 sequence reads: CASSAQGGLKAFF. CDR3 in DNA: TGTGCCAGCAGCGCCCAAGGGGGCTTAAAGGCTTTCTTT. Based on the CDR3 plus reference TRBV7-9 and TRBJ1-1, the full variable domain is DTGVSQNPRHKITKRGQNVTFRCDPISEHNRLYWYRQTLGQGPEFLTYFQNEAQLEKSRLLSDRFSAERPKGSFSTLEIQRTEQGDSAMYLCASSAQGGLKAFFGQGTRLTVV.

J is TRBJ2-1 and V is TRBV7-9, with 10 positions matching TRBD2. Unmatched junction bases numbered 9, after V lost 5 bases and J lost 5 bases. Germline V lookup: CDR1 SEHNR, CDR2 FQNEAQ (reference sequence). The CDR3 length is 16 residues. CDR3 nucleotides: TGTGCCAGCAGCGCCAGGGCTAGCGGGAGAGACAATGAGCAGTTCTTC. Residues: CASSARASGRDNEQFF.

The chain joins TRBV28 to TRBJ2-4; TRBD1 matches 10 bases. Unmatched junction bases numbered 7, after V lost 2 bases and J lost 9 bases. The CDR3 loop spans 15 amino acids. Germline V CDR1 and CDR2: MDHEN, SYDVKM. The CDR3 DNA sequence: TGTGCCAGCAGTTTAGACAGGGGGCGCGGCTCCATTCAGTACTTC. Translating gives CASSLDRGRGSIQYF.

This sequence joins TRBV11-1 and TRBJ2-1, with D possibly matching TRBD2 (6 bases). V lost 2 bases, J lost 5 bases, and 10 bases lay in between. This CDR3 contains 14 residues. Germline assignment: CDR1 SGHAT and CDR2 FQDESV (reference sequence). For the CDR3, the DNA is TGTGCCAGCAGCTTAAAGGGACTCAACAATGAGCAGTTCTTC. Protein sequence: CASSLKGLNNEQFF.

The genes are TRBV24-1 and TRBJ1-1; D may be TRBD1 (6 bases). CDR1 and CDR2 (germline): KGHDR, SFDVKD. V was trimmed by 3 bases and J by 6 bases, leaving 10 bases between them. The CDR3 runs 13 residues. The CDR3 DNA reads TGTGCCACCAGTGATGGGGGGGGCTCTGAAGCTTTCTTT. It yields the protein CATSDGGGSEAFF.

The sample holds one count of this clone. The chain employs TRBV4-1 and TRBJ2-1; 7 bases align to TRBD2. Germline V gene sequence: CDR1 MGHRA, CDR2 YSYEKL. The CDR3 length is 18 residues. The ends lost 0 bases at V and 5 bases at J; junction bases unmatched: 13. This CDR3 reads CASSQDFLAVISNNEQFF. CDR3 DNA sequence: TGCGCCAGCAGCCAAGATTTCCTAGCGGTTATAAGTAACAATGAGCAGTTCTTC.

The chain carries TRBV9 and TRBJ2-3; a possible D gene is TRBD1 (6 bases). Trimming shortened V by 4 bases and J by 6 bases, and 18 bases separated the two germline ends. Germline assignment: CDR1 SGDLS and CDR2 YYNGEE. The length of the CDR3 is 15 residues. In nucleotides, the CDR3 is TGTGCCAGCAGCCCCCCGCCCCCTAGGGGGGATACGCAGTATTTT. This sequence encodes CASSPPPPRGDTQYF.

V is TRBV18 and J is TRBJ1-3, with 9 bases fitting TRBD1. CDR3 length: 16 residues. Losses at the gene ends were 3 bases for V and 3 bases for J; bases not matched to a gene: 6. CDR1 is KGHSH, CDR2 LQKENI, per germline. This CDR3 is CASSPGQGALGNTIYF. CDR3 DNA sequence: TGTGCCAGCTCACCGGGACAGGGAGCTCTTGGAAACACCATATATTTT. The full variable domain, with the rest looked up from reference TRBV18 and TRBJ1-3, is NAGVMQNPRHLVRRRGQEARLRCSPMKGHSHVYWYRQLPEEGLKFMVYLQKENIIDESGMPKERFSAEFPKEGPSILRIQQVVRGDSAAYFCASSPGQGALGNTIYFGEGSWLTVV.

The chain combines TRBV7-3 with TRBJ1-1; D gene ambiguous. This CDR3 has 13 residues. Between the trimmed V and J ends, which lost 3 bases and 4 bases, there was a span of 9 bases. Per germline, CDR1 SGHTA and CDR2 FQGTGA. The DNA for the CDR3 is TGTGCCAGCAGCTTTGGAGATTTCACTGAAGCTTTCTTT. Protein product: CASSFGDFTEAFF.

The chain employs TRBV6-2 or TRBV6-3 and TRBJ2-7; D unclear. There are 11 residues in the CDR3. CDR1 and CDR2 from the germline V gene are MNHEY and SVGEGT. V lost 1 base and J lost 6, with 4 bases in between. Written as DNA, the CDR3 is TGTGCCAGCAGTTACTATCGCGAGCAGTACTTC. Translation: CASSYYREQYF.

This clone appeared once. V usage is TRBV29-1 and J usage is TRBJ2-1; the match to TRBD1 covers 9 bases. Trimming removed 6 bases from V and 4 bases from J; junction bases left unmatched: 7. The germline V gene has CDR1 SQVTM and CDR2 ANQGSEA. The CDR3 length is 14 residues. The CDR3 bases are TGCAGCGTGGCCGGGACAGGGAGGTACAATGAGCAGTTCTTC. Protein sequence: CSVAGTGRYNEQFF.

The chain uses TRBV29-1 and TRBJ2-2; TRBD2 matches at 7 bases. In germline, CDR1 is SQVTM, CDR2 ANQGSEA. The CDR3 loop spans 15 amino acids. The V segment lost 6 bases and the J segment 0 bases; nucleotides outside the gene matches: 7. The CDR3 DNA reads as TGCAGCGTCGGGGGAGCGGGGTCGAACACCGGGGAGCTGTTTTTT. Its translation is CSVGGAGSNTGELFF.

The V call is TRBV20-1, the J call TRBJ2-7; 7 positions match TRBD2. The V gene end was trimmed by 4 bases and the J gene end by 2 bases; junction bases not matched to a gene: 8. The CDR3 extends over 14 amino acids. Germline V gene data show CDR1 as DFQATT and CDR2 as SNEGSKA (reference sequence). Here the CDR3 DNA reads TGCAGTGCTAATGAGCGGGGACCAACCTACGAGCAGTACTTC. Protein sequence: CSANERGPTYEQYF.